This TCR beta chain originates from a study of CD8+ T cells in alopecia areata. With 1 base removed from V and 8 bases from J, the gap between germline ends came to 11 bases. This CDR3 has 13 residues. Germline lookup yields CDR1 SGHTA and CDR2 FQGNSA. After isolation, RNA underwent reverse transcription to generate cDNA as the sequencing template. Here immunoSEQ multiplex PCR was the method, and the copy in TCRdb shows in-frame clones only, minus some. The repertoire holds 200,000 or so clones, 55% to 70% seen once, with under 7% in the top ten. As to treatment: oral pan-JAK inhibitor, 5-10 mg twice daily.

The material was CD4+ T cells sorted from blood, obtained at week 24, from a patient treated with tofacitinib. The chain recombines TRBV7-2 with TRBJ1-2; D ambiguous. This TCR came from a human donor with alopecia areata. The CDR3 loop is CASSLVTSGGYTF. CDR3 coding DNA: TGTGCCAGCAGCTTAGTTACTTCGGGGGGCTACACCTTC. Full variable domain (remainder filled in from reference TRBV7-2 and TRBJ1-2): GAGVSQSPSNKVTEKGKDVELRCDPISGHTALYWYRQSLGQGLEFLIYFQGNSAPDKSGLPSDRFSAERTGGSVSTLTIQRTQQEDSAVYLCASSLVTSGGYTFGSGTRLTVV.